This T cell receptor (beta chain) emerged from a study of cytomegalovirus exposure and HLA in healthy donors. Whole-study results and caveats: Cytomegalovirus status was reportedly diagnosed by the classifier with high sensitivity and specificity.

Regarding this clone: Antigen specificity is unknown.

Trimming cost V 6 bases and J 0 bases; bases outside gene matches: 14. The CDR3 runs to 18 residues. The germline V gene has CDR1 LNHDA and CDR2 SQIVND (reference sequence). PCR amplification relied on 60 Vbeta primers (plus 13 Jbeta primers). Libraries were prepared by immunoSEQ multiplex PCR; TCRdb keeps only in-frame clonotypes and omits some of them. The sample comprises about 200,000 clones, 82% of which are singletons, and 2.5% to 3.5% rests with the top ten. The sequence was obtained from a woman aged 40 to 50 in good health and CMV-seronegative. The rearrangement uses TRBV19 and TRBJ1-5; 7 nucleotides align to TRBD1. Material for sequencing was PBMCs. CDR3: CASRHRDRDVYSNQPQHF. The CDR3, as DNA: TGTGCCAGTAGACACCGGGACAGAGACGTGTATAGCAATCAGCCCCAGCATTTT.